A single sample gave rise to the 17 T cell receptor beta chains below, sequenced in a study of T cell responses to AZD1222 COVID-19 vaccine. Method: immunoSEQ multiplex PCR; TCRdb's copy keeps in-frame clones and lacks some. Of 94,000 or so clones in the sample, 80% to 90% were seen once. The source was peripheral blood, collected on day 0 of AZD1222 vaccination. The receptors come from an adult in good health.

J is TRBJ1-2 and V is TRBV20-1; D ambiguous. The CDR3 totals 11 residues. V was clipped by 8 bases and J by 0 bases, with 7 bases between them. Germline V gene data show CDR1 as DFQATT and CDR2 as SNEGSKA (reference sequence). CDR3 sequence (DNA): TGCAGTCCGGTAGCTAACTATGGCTACACCTTC. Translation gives CSPVANYGYTF.

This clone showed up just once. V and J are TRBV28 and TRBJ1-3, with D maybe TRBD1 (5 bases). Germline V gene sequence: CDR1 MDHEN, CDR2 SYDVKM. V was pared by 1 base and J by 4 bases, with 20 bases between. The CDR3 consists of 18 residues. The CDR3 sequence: CASSLFLGARVAGNTIYF. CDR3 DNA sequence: TGTGCCAGCAGTTTATTCCTAGGGGCCAGGGTCGCCGGAAACACCATATATTTT.

CDR3 loop: CASSEVGNEKLFF. CDR3 in DNA: TGTGCCAGCAGTGAAGTGGGTAATGAAAAACTGTTTTTT. The rearrangement joins TRBV6-1 to TRBJ1-4; D gene ambiguous. The CDR3 covers 13 residues. Trimming took 1 base from V and 4 from J, leaving 4 bases between them. Per germline, CDR1 MNHNS and CDR2 SASEGT.

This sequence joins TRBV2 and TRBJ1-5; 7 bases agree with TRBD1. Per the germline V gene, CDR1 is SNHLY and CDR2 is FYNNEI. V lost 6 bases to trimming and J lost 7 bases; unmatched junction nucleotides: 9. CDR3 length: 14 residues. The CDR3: CASRGTVRSQPQHF. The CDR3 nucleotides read TGTGCCAGCAGGGGGACAGTCAGGTCCCAGCCCCAGCATTTT.

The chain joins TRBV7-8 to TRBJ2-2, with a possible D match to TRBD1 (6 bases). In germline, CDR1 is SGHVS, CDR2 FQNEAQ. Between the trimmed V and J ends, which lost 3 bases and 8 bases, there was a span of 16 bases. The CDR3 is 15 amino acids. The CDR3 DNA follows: TGTGCCAGCAGCTTCAAGGGGGTCCAAACTGGGGAGCTGTTTTTT. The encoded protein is CASSFKGVQTGELFF.

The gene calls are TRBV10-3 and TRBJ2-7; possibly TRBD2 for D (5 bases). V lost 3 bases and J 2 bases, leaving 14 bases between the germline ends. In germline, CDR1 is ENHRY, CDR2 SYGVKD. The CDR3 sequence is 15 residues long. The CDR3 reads CAISEGLRTAYEQYF. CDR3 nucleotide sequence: TGTGCCATCAGTGAAGGGTTGCGGACTGCCTACGAGCAGTACTTC.

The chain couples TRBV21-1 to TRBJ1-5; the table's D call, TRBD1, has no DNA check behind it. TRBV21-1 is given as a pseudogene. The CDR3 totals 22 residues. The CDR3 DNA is TGTGCCAGCAGCAGAAAGGTGGTACAGGGGTTAAGGTCGGACCCAGGCTGTCAGCCCCAGCATTTT. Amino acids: CASSRKVVQGLRSDPGCQPQHF.

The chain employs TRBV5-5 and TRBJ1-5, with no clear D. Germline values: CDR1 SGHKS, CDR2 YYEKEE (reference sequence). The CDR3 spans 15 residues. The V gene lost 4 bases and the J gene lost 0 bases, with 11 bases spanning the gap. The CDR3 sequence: CASSPRGNSNQPQHF. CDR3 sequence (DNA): TGTGCCAGCAGCCCTCGAGGAAATAGCAATCAGCCCCAGCATTTT.

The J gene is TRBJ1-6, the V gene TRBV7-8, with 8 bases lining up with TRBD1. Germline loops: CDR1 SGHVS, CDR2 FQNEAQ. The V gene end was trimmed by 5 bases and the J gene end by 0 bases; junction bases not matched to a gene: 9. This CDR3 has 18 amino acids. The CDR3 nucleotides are TGTGCCAGCAGCCTTTACCGGGACAGGAGCTCCTATAATTCACCCCTCCACTTT. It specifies CASSLYRDRSSYNSPLHF.

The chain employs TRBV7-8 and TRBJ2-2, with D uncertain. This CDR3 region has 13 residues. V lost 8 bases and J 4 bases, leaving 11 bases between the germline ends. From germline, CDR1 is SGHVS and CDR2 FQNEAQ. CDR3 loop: CASFFGATGELFF. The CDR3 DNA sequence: TGTGCCAGCTTTTTTGGTGCCACCGGGGAGCTGTTTTTT.

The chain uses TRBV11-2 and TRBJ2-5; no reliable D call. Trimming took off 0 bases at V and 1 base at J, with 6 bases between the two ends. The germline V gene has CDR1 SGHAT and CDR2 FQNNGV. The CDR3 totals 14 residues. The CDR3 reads CASSLDRTQETQYF. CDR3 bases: TGTGCCAGCAGCTTAGATCGGACCCAAGAGACCCAGTACTTC.

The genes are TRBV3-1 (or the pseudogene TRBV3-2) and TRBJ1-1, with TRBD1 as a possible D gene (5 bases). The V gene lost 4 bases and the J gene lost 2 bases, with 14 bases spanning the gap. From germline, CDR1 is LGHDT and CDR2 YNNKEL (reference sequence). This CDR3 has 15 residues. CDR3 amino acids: CASSRGGTVNTEAFF. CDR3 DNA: TGTGCCAGCAGCCGGGGCGGGACCGTTAACACTGAAGCTTTCTTT.

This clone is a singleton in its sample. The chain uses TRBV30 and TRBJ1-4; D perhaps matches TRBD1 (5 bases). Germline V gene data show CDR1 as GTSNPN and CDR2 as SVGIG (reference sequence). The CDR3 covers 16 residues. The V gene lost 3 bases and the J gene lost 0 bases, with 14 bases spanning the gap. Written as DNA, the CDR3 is TGTGCCTGGAGCCGAAGACAGCCAGCAACTAATGAAAAACTGTTTTTT. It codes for CAWSRRQPATNEKLFF.

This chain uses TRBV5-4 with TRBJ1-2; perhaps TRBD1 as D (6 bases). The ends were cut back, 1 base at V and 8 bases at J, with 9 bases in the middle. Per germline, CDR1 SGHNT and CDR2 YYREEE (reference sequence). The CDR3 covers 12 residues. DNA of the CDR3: TGTGCCAGCAGCTTGTTCCAGGGGGGCTACACCTTC. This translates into CASSLFQGGYTF.

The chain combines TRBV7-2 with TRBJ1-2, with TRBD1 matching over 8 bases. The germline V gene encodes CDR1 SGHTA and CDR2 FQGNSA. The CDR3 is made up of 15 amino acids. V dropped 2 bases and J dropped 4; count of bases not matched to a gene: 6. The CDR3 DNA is TGTGCCAGCAGCTTACAGGGGGCACTCTTCTATGGCTACACCTTC. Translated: CASSLQGALFYGYTF.

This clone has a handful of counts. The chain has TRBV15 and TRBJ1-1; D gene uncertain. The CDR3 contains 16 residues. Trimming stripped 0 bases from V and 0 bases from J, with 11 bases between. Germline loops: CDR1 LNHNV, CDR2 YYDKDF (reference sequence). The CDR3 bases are TGTGCCACCAGCAGAGATCTGAGACGCCTGAACACTGAAGCTTTCTTT. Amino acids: CATSRDLRRLNTEAFF. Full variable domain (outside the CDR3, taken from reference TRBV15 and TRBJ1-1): DAMVIQNPRYQVTQFGKPVTLSCSQTLNHNVMYWYQQKSSQAPKLLFHYYDKDFNNEADTPDNFQSRRPNTSFCFLDIRSPGLGDTAMYLCATSRDLRRLNTEAFFGQGTRLTVV.

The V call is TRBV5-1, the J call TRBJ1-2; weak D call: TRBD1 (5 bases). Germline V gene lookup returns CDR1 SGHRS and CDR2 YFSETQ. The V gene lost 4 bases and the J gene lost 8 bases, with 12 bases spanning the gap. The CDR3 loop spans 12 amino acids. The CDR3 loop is CASSASGYGYTF. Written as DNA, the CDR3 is TGCGCCAGCAGCGCGTCAGGGTACGGCTACACCTTC.